This is a list of T cell receptor beta chains from one sample in a study of spatial heterogeneity in lung cancer. One entry per CDR3 protein, called by TCRdb with MiXCR from the 5' RACE reads. The data contain 50,000 or so distinct CDR3 sequences, approximately 7.6% of them seen just once; the ten biggest clones take up approximately 13%. The sequenced sample was PBMCs, obtained at surgery. The receptors originated from a female donor with early-stage non-small cell lung cancer. Both conserved end residues are part of each CDR3. A D gene is named only where the DNA matches it firmly. Size values are once, few and many counts, or a class for expanded clones, and some rows have none.

>TRBJ1-1|TRBV18|-|few
TGTGCCAGCTCACCGTGGGGTACAGCGAACACTGAAGCTTTCTTT
CASSPWGTANTEAFF
>TRBJ2-1|TRBV7-9|TRBD2|many
TGTGCCAGCACACGGGGGGAGGGACTGGACAATGAGCAGTTCTTC
CASTRGEGLDNEQFF
>TRBJ1-5|TRBV4-2|-|few
TGTGCCAGCAGCCAAGAGGAGGGGCAGCCCCAGCATTTT
CASSQEEGQPQHF
>TRBJ2-5|TRBV5-6|-|-
TGTGCCAGCAGCTTTAAGGTTCGCCAAGAGACCCAGTACTTC
CASSFKVRQETQYF
>TRBJ2-3|TRBV29-1|TRBD1|many
TGCAGCGTTCTCCGACAGGGGCTGGAAGATACGCAGTATTTT
CSVLRQGLEDTQYF
>TRBJ2-5|TRBV30|-|-
TGTGCCTGGACGGGGCAAGAGACCCAGTACTTC
CAWTGQETQYF
>TRBJ2-5|TRBV6-2/TRBV6-3|-|few
TGTGCCAGCAGCGCTACCTCTCGGCGGCCCCAATTGACCCAGTACTTC
CASSATSRRPQLTQYF
>TRBJ2-1|TRBV6-6|TRBD1|many
TGTGCCAGCAGTTACACCCGGACAGGGAACAATGAGCAGTTCTTC
CASSYTRTGNNEQFF
>TRBJ1-1|TRBV27|-|many
TGTGCCAGCAGTCCGACAGTCTTCATGGGTATGAACACTGAAGCTTTCTTT
CASSPTVFMGMNTEAFF
>TRBJ2-7|TRBV20-1|TRBD1|-
TGCAGTGCTAGAGGGAGGGGGCAGGGGGCAAACTACGAGCAGTACTTC
CSARGRGQGANYEQYF
>TRBJ2-5|TRBV6-2/TRBV6-3|-|few
TGTGCCAGCAGTTACGGCAGGGTGGAAGAGACCCAGTACTTC
CASSYGRVEETQYF
>TRBJ2-3|TRBV5-1|-|many
TGCGCCAGCAGCTTGGGAACCGGGACGGGCACAGATACGCAGTATTTT
CASSLGTGTGTDTQYF
>TRBJ1-2|TRBV12-3/TRBV12-4|-|many
TGTGCCAGCAGTAGGGACCCCGCGTGGGACCTCTATGGCTACACCTTC
CASSRDPAWDLYGYTF
>TRBJ2-7|TRBV5-1|TRBD1|-
TGCGCCAGCAGCTTGCCCGGGACAGGGGGTTCCTACGAGCAGTACTTC
CASSLPGTGGSYEQYF
>TRBJ2-2|TRBV7-2|TRBD1|-
TGTGCCAGCAGCTTAGGGACAGGTTTTTCCACCGGGGAGCTGTTTTTT
CASSLGTGFSTGELFF
>TRBJ1-1|TRBV5-8|-|-
TGTGCCAGCAGCCTACGAGGCAGGCCGGGGACTGAAGCTTTCTTT
CASSLRGRPGTEAFF
>TRBJ2-2|TRBV5-1|-|few
TGCGCCAGCAGTAGTAGCACCGGGGAGCTGTTTTTT
CASSSSTGELFF
>TRBJ1-1|TRBV6-2/TRBV6-3|TRBD1|-
TGTGCCAGCCTGGGACAGCCTGAAGCTTTCTTT
CASLGQPEAFF
>TRBJ1-3|TRBV29-1|-|many
TGCAGCGTTGAAGAAGGGGCTGGAAACACCATATATTTT
CSVEEGAGNTIYF
>TRBJ1-3|TRBV28|-|few
TGTGCCACCCCACCCAGACGTAGCTCTGGAAACACCATATATTTT
CATPPRRSSGNTIYF
>TRBJ1-1|TRBV28|-|many
TGTGCCAGCATCCCGGTACCCAGTGCTATTAAAGCTTTCTTT
CASIPVPSAIKAFF
>TRBJ1-3|TRBV29-1|-|-
TGCAGCGTTGAAGAAGGTCGGTCTCTCGGACGGTACTCTGGAAACACCATATATTTT
CSVEEGRSLGRYSGNTIYF
>TRBJ1-1|TRBV12-3/TRBV12-4|TRBD1|many
TGTGCCAGCAGCACAGGGGGTAGCACTGAAGCTTTCTTT
CASSTGGSTEAFF
>TRBJ1-5|TRBV5-4|TRBD1|many
TGTGCCAGCAGCCGCCAGGGACAGAATCAGCCCCAGCATTTT
CASSRQGQNQPQHF
>TRBJ2-1|TRBV20-1|-|many
TGCAGTGCACGGATTACAAATGAGCAGTTCTTC
CSARITNEQFF
>TRBJ1-5|TRBV6-1|-|-
TGTGCCAGCAGTGTGTCGCTAAATCAGCCCCAGCATTTT
CASSVSLNQPQHF
>TRBJ2-1|TRBV15|TRBD2|-
TGTGCCACCAGCAGAGATAGGACTAGCGGGGGCCGTGGGAGGTTCTTC
CATSRDRTSGGRGRFF
>TRBJ1-5|TRBV6-6|-|few
TGTGCCAGCAGTTACGGAGGGATAGGGGACAATCAGCCCCAGCATTTT
CASSYGGIGDNQPQHF
>TRBJ2-5|TRBV6-5|-|many
TGTGCCAGCAGTTCTTTATTGGGGACCCAGTACTTC
CASSSLLGTQYF
>TRBJ2-4|TRBV12-3/TRBV12-4|TRBD1|many
TGTGCCAGCAGTCTCGGGGGGACAGGGATGTGGGGAAACATTCAGTACTTC
CASSLGGTGMWGNIQYF
>TRBJ2-7|TRBV20-1|-|-
TGCAGTGCTAGGGGGCAGGTGAAGAGGGAGCAGTACTTC
CSARGQVKREQYF
>TRBJ2-3|TRBV6-2/TRBV6-3|-|-
TGTGCCAGCAGTAAGCAGCCACATTTCACAGATACGCAGTATTTT
CASSKQPHFTDTQYF
>TRBJ2-7|TRBV2|-|many
TGTGCCAGCAGTGGGGGGGGCTTTTACGAGCAGTACTTC
CASSGGGFYEQYF
>TRBJ2-3|TRBV7-2|TRBD1|-
TGTGCCAGCAGCTCCACCGGACAGGGATTCACAGATACGCAGTATTTT
CASSSTGQGFTDTQYF
>TRBJ2-2|TRBV12-3/TRBV12-4|TRBD2|few
TGTGCCAGCAGCCGTAGCGGGGGGCTACCCGGGGAGCTGTTTTTT
CASSRSGGLPGELFF
>TRBJ1-1|TRBV6-1|-|few
TGTGCCAGCTGGGACCGCCCCACTGAAGCTTTCTTT
CASWDRPTEAFF
>TRBJ1-2|TRBV3-1|-|-
TGTGCCAGCAGCCCTCAACCTTGGACACGGCTTGAATATAACTGTGGCTACACCTTC
CASSPQPWTRLEYNCGYTF
>TRBJ2-7|TRBV20-1|TRBD1|many
TGCAGTGCTAGAGAAACAGGGGGTCTTGGGTACGAGCAGTACTTC
CSARETGGLGYEQYF
>TRBJ2-3|TRBV20-1|TRBD2|-
TGCAGTGCTAGAGTTCCTTCTCGCGGGGGGGTAACGAAGACAGATACGCAGTATTTT
CSARVPSRGGVTKTDTQYF
>TRBJ2-2|TRBV4-3|-|many
TGCGCCAGCAGCCGTATGGGACCGAGCACCGGGGAGCTGTTTTTT
CASSRMGPSTGELFF
>TRBJ1-6|TRBV7-2|-|many
TGTGCCAGCAGCCTCAGGGTAAATTCACCCCTCCACTTT
CASSLRVNSPLHF
>TRBJ2-7|TRBV11-2|TRBD1|many
TGTGCCAGCAGTACACCGGGACAGGGGGCCTACGAGCAGTACTTC
CASSTPGQGAYEQYF
>TRBJ1-5|TRBV7-6|-|-
TGTGCCAGCAGCTCAGACAGTTTGGGCAATCAGCCCCAGCATTTT
CASSSDSLGNQPQHF
>TRBJ1-3|TRBV7-2|TRBD1|-
TGTGCCAGCAGCTTAGTCCTGGTGACAGGGGGCACGGCTGGAAACACCATATATTTT
CASSLVLVTGGTAGNTIYF
>TRBJ1-4|TRBV18|TRBD1|few
TGTGCCAGCTCCCAAAGACAGGGGAGAGAAAAACTGTTTTTT
CASSQRQGREKLFF
>TRBJ2-7|TRBV27|TRBD2|few
TGTGCCAGCAGTTCATTTCGGACTAGCGGGGGGGCGAACGTTGCCTTC
CASSSFRTSGGANVAF
>TRBJ1-6|TRBV12-3/TRBV12-4|TRBD1|-
TGTGCCAGCAGTTTAGGACAGGGGAATTCACCCCTCCACTTT
CASSLGQGNSPLHF
>TRBJ1-2|TRBV11-2|-|many
TGTGCCAGCAGCCCGGACACTACGACGTATGGCTACACCTTC
CASSPDTTTYGYTF
>TRBJ1-1|TRBV2|-|many
TGTGAGAGGCTCTCCGGGCCTCGGTCCGCTGAAGCTTTCTTT
CERLSGPRSAEAFF
>TRBJ1-3|TRBV6-5|TRBD1|-
TGTGCCAGCAAGTCCGGACAGGGCTCTGGAAACACCATATATTTT
CASKSGQGSGNTIYF
>TRBJ2-1|TRBV3-1|-|many
TGTGCCAGCAGCCAAGATTGGGCTAGCTACAATGAGCAGTTCTTC
CASSQDWASYNEQFF
>TRBJ2-3|TRBV19|TRBD2|many
TGTGCCAGCGAACCCTCAAACCCGGGACTAGCGGGGGGCTGGAGCACAGATACGCAGTATTTT
CASEPSNPGLAGGWSTDTQYF
>TRBJ1-1|TRBV12-3/TRBV12-4|-|-
TGTGCCAGCAGCTGGGGGGGCCTAACGAACACTGAAGCTTTCTTT
CASSWGGLTNTEAFF